This T cell receptor beta chain was found in a study of blood T cell repertoires in COVID-19. For the study at large: Material from acute and convalescent COVID-19 was sourced from the United States, Italy and Spain. The analysed material was cDNA or gDNA that came from T cells, B-cell-depleted T cells, or PBMCs.

Under the authors' procedure: Reference gene primers were amplified, and this amplification served to estimate nucleated cell counts. TCRdb's copy holds only in-frame clones and misses some; the assay was immunoSEQ multiplex PCR. V and J calls and clone size are given by that table; D and trimming were obtained from the DNA. The repertoire has 30,000 to 40,000 clones, approximately 93% of them found once; the top ten carry over 2%. Material: peripheral blood. This sequence was found in a man in his fifties or sixties with active COVID-19.

The DNA of the CDR3 is TGTGCTGGGGACAGGGGAAAAGGGCAGCCCCAGCATTTT. It codes for CAGDRGKGQPQHF. The rearrangement joins TRBV30 to TRBJ1-5; 10 bases line up with TRBD1. The CDR3 runs to 13 residues. The germline gives CDR1 GTSNPN, CDR2 SVGIG (reference sequence). The full variable domain, completed using reference TRBV30 and TRBJ1-5, is SQTIHQWPATLVQPVGSPLSLECTVEGTSNPNLYWYRQAAGRGLQLLFYSVGIGQISSEVPQNLSASRPQDRQFILSSKKLLLSDSGFYLCAGDRGKGQPQHFGDGTRLSIL.